Listed below are T cell receptor beta chains from one sample, sequenced in a study of Ad26.COV2.S vaccination and SARS-CoV-2 variants. This table comes from immunoSEQ multiplex PCR, and its TCRdb copy is limited to in-frame clones, with some not included. The sample includes a few hundred thousand clones, approximately 83% of them seen just once. The specimen comprised peripheral blood, sampled in a trial of Ad26.COV2.S vaccine versus placebo. Receptors were obtained from a person aged 18 to 65 who received the Ad26.COV2.S COVID-19 vaccine or a placebo. Both conserved end residues are part of each CDR3. D genes are given only for firm matches. The size entry is marked missing in some rows and otherwise reads once, few, many or a size class.

.	TRBV5-4	TRBJ2-1	.	TGTGCCAGCAGGAGACTAGGGGCGAATGAGCAGTTCTTC	CASRRLGANEQFF
.	TRBV9	TRBJ1-5	once	TGTGCCAGCAGCGCGGATCAAGGACTTCTGCCCCAGCATTTT	CASSADQGLLPQHF
.	TRBV7-3	TRBJ1-1	.	TGTGCCAGCAGCTCCGACGGGTACAACACTGAAGCTTTCTTT	CASSSDGYNTEAFF
.	TRBV4-3	TRBJ2-2	.	TGCGCCAGCAGCAGGACCACCTTGAACACCGGGGAGCTGTTTTTT	CASSRTTLNTGELFF
.	TRBV27	TRBJ1-1	.	TGTGCCAGCAGTTTCACAGGGATTAGTCGGACTGAAGCTTTCTTT	CASSFTGISRTEAFF
TRBD1	TRBV30	TRBJ1-1	.	TGTGCCTGGAACAGGGGTACGGGCACTGAAGCTTTCTTT	CAWNRGTGTEAFF
.	TRBV7-2	TRBJ1-2	.	TGTGCCAGCAGCCTAGGGAAGCCCTATGGCTACACCTTC	CASSLGKPYGYTF
.	TRBV6-2/TRBV6-3	TRBJ1-4	.	TGTGCCAGCAGTTACAGGCGGAATGAAAAACTGTTTTTT	CASSYRRNEKLFF
.	TRBV2	TRBJ2-5	.	TGTGCCAGCAGGCTCAATTCTGGGGGGTCGGAGACCCAGTACTTC	CASRLNSGGSETQYF
.	TRBV7-2	TRBJ1-2	once	TGTGCCAGCAGCCTCAGACACGCACCAGTTAACTATGGCTACACCTTC	CASSLRHAPVNYGYTF
.	TRBV7-9	TRBJ2-4	.	TGTGCCAGCAGCCCGACTGCGATAGCCAAAAACATTCAGTACTTC	CASSPTAIAKNIQYF
.	TRBV28	TRBJ1-1	.	TGTGCCAGCAGTTTGCGGGCTTCCCTTAAGAACACTGAAGCTTTCTTT	CASSLRASLKNTEAFF
TRBD1	TRBV10-3	TRBJ2-7	.	TGTGCCATCAGCCCGGGACAGGGGGACTACGAGCAGTACTTC	CAISPGQGDYEQYF
.	TRBV3-1/TRBV3-2	TRBJ1-1	few	TGTGCCAGCAGCCAGGGCAGGACTGAAGCTTTCTTT	CASSQGRTEAFF
.	TRBV20-1	TRBJ2-6	.	TGCAGTGCTAGTGGTGACTCTGGGGCCAACGTCCTGACTTTC	CSASGDSGANVLTF
.	TRBV11-2	TRBJ2-1	.	TGTGCCAGCAGCAGGAGCTCCTACAATGAGCAGTTCTTC	CASSRSSYNEQFF
.	TRBV2	TRBJ1-6	few	TGTGCCAGCAGTGATTGGGATTCCGTTAATTCACCCCTCCACTTT	CASSDWDSVNSPLHF
.	TRBV11-2	TRBJ2-5	.	TGTGCCAGCAGTAGACAGTCCCAAGAGACCCAGTACTTC	CASSRQSQETQYF
.	TRBV6-5	TRBJ2-7	.	TGTGCCAGCATCTTAGGACGGACAGAAACCTACGAGCAGTACTTC	CASILGRTETYEQYF
TRBD2	TRBV7-3	TRBJ2-5	.	TGTGCCAGCAGCTTAACCGGGAGGGTTGAGACCCAGTACTTC	CASSLTGRVETQYF
.	TRBV19	TRBJ1-1	once	TGTGCCAGTAGTCTGAGGGAGGGGGAAGCTTTCTTT	CASSLREGEAFF
.	TRBV27	TRBJ2-5	.	TGTGCCAGCAGTTTTTTACCCCCGGATAAGGTGGACAGAAGATCGACCCAGTACTTC	CASSFLPPDKVDRRSTQYF
TRBD1	TRBV7-2	TRBJ1-5	.	TGTGCCAGCAGCTTCCCGCCAGGGACAGAACAGCCCCAGCATTTT	CASSFPPGTEQPQHF
TRBD1	TRBV7-3	TRBJ1-5	few	TGTGCCAGCAGCTTAGGGACAGGGGACGATCAGCCCCAGCATTTT	CASSLGTGDDQPQHF
TRBD1	TRBV5-6	TRBJ2-5	.	TGTGCCAGCAGCATGGGACAGCAAGAGACCCAGTACTTC	CASSMGQQETQYF
.	TRBV7-8	TRBJ2-3	.	TGTGCCAGCAGCTCGGACATCACAGATACGCAGTATTTT	CASSSDITDTQYF
TRBD2	TRBV27	TRBJ2-1	.	TGTGCCAGCACCCCAAGGGGGAGCGGGAGGGATGAGCAGTTCTTC	CASTPRGSGRDEQFF
.	TRBV9	TRBJ2-7	.	TGTGCCAGCAGCGTGGCGACAGGCTACGAGCAGTACTTC	CASSVATGYEQYF
TRBD2	TRBV19	TRBJ2-1	.	TGTGCCAGTAGTATAGCTAGCGGGAACAACAATGAGCAGTTCTTC	CASSIASGNNNEQFF